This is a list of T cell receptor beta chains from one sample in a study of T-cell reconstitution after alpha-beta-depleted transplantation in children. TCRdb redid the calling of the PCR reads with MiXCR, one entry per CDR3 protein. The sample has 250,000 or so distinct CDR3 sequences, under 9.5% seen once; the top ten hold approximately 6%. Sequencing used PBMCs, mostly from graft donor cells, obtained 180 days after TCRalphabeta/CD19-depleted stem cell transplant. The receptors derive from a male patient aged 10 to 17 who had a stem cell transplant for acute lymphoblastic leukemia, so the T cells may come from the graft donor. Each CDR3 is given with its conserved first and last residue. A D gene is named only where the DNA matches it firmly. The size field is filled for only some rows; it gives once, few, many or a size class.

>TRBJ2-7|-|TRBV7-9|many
CASSNQQGSYEQYF
TGTGCCAGCAGCAACCAACAGGGATCCTACGAGCAGTACTTC
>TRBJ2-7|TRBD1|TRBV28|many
CASRKTGGRVEQYF
TGTGCCAGCAGAAAGACAGGGGGCCGGGTCGAGCAGTACTTC
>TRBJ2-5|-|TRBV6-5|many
CASSYSNRQETQYF
TGTGCCAGCAGTTACTCGAATAGACAAGAGACCCAGTACTTC
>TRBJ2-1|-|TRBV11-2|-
CASSRKGLRGYNEQFF
TGTGCCAGCAGCCGTAAGGGACTCAGGGGGTACAATGAGCAGTTCTTC
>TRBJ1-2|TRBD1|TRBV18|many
CASSTGTGYYGYTF
TGTGCCAGCTCAACGGGGACAGGGTACTATGGCTACACCTTC
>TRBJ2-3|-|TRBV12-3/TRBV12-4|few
CASSLALGFASSTDTQYF
TGTGCCAGCAGTTTAGCGCTCGGCTTTGCCTCTAGCACAGATACGCAGTATTTT
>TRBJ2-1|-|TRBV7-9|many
CASSWPLKRSSYNEQFF
TGTGCCAGCAGCTGGCCCCTTAAGCGCAGCTCCTACAATGAGCAGTTCTTC
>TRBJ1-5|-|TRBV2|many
CASSARAGRRSNQPQHF
TGTGCCAGCAGTGCGAGGGCAGGGAGGCGTAGCAATCAGCCCCAGCATTTT
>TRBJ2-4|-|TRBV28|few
CASSRSGVMGTKNIQYF
TGTGCCAGCAGCCGTTCGGGGGTCATGGGGACCAAAAACATTCAGTACTTC
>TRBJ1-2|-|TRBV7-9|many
CASSLQQMGASGDTF
TGTGCCAGCAGCCTCCAGCAGATGGGAGCCTCCGGCGACACCTTC
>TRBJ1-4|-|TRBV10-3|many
CAIRADPNEKLFF
TGTGCCATCAGAGCGGATCCTAATGAAAAACTGTTTTTT
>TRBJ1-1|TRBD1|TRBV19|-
CASSLGGLAEAFF
TGTGCCAGTAGTCTAGGGGGCTTGGCTGAAGCTTTCTTT
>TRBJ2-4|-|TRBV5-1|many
CASSLGRPKNIQYF
TGCGCCAGCAGCTTGGGTCGACCCAAAAACATTCAGTACTTC
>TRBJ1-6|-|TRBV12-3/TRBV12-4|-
CASSLARDFNSPLHF
TGTGCCAGCAGTTTAGCTAGGGACTTTAATTCACCCCTCCACTTT
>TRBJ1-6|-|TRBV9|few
CASSVYRDYSPLHF
TGTGCCAGCAGCGTATACAGGGATTATTCACCCCTCCACTTT
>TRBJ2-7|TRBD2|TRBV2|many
CATRRTSGSYEQYF
TGTGCCACCCGCAGGACTAGCGGTTCCTACGAGCAGTACTTC
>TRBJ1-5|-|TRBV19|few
CASSIERTYSNQPQHF
TGTGCCAGTAGTATAGAACGGACATATAGCAATCAGCCCCAGCATTTT
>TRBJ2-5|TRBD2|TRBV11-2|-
CASSLRGEGETQYF
TGTGCCAGCAGCTTACGGGGGGAGGGAGAGACCCAGTACTTC
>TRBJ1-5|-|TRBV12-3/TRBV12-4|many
CASSLHRGNQPQHF
TGTGCCAGCAGTTTACACAGGGGCAATCAGCCCCAGCATTTT
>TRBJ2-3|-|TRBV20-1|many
CSAARPRALTDTQYF
TGCAGTGCCGCGAGACCCCGGGCCCTCACAGATACGCAGTATTTT
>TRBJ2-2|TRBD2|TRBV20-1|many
CSARPGTTNTGELFF
TGCAGTGCTAGACCCGGGACTACAAACACCGGGGAGCTGTTTTTT
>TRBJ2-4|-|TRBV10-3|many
CAISDVSPIKAKNIQYF
TGTGCCATCAGTGATGTGTCTCCCATCAAAGCCAAAAACATTCAGTACTTC
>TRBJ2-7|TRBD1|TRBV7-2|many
CASSFRQGSYEQYF
TGTGCCAGCAGCTTCCGACAGGGGTCCTACGAGCAGTACTTC
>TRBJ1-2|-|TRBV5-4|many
CASSLEPTGTFNYGYTF
TGTGCCAGCAGCTTGGAGCCCACGGGCACGTTTAACTATGGCTACACCTTC
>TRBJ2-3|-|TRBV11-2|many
CASSLGPAGRTDTQYF
TGTGCCAGCAGCTTAGGGCCAGCGGGTCGCACAGATACGCAGTATTTT
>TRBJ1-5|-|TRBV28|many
CASGSGGNQPQHF
TGTGCCAGCGGTTCAGGGGGCAATCAGCCCCAGCATTTT
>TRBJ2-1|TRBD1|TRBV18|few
CASSPRQGRNEQFF
TGTGCCAGCTCACCACGACAGGGGAGGAATGAGCAGTTCTTC
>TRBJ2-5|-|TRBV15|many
CATSRDQKTQYF
TGTGCCACCAGCAGAGATCAGAAGACCCAGTACTTC
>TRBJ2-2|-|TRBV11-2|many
CASSLLMVKRVRSGELFF
TGTGCCAGCAGCTTATTAATGGTCAAGAGGGTTCGATCCGGGGAGCTGTTTTTT
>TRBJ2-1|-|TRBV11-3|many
CASSLGGGGYNEQFF
TGTGCCAGCAGCTTAGGAGGGGGGGGGTACAATGAGCAGTTCTTC
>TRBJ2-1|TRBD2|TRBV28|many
CASSSSGRRYGDNEQFF
TGTGCCAGCAGTTCTAGCGGGAGGAGGTATGGGGACAATGAGCAGTTCTTC
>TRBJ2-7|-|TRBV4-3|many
CASSQGTPAYEQYF
TGCGCCAGCAGCCAAGGGACACCCGCCTACGAGCAGTACTTC
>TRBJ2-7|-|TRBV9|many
CASSVGTGFYEQYF
TGTGCCAGCAGCGTAGGTACAGGGTTTTACGAGCAGTACTTC
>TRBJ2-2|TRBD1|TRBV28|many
CASGTGGGNTGELFF
TGTGCCAGCGGGACAGGGGGAGGGAACACCGGGGAGCTGTTTTTT
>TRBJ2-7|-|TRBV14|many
CASSQGQGLTYEQYF
TGTGCCAGCAGCCAAGGTCAGGGGTTAACCTACGAGCAGTACTTC
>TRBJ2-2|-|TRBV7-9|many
CASSINRVPGELFF
TGTGCCAGCAGCATAAACAGGGTACCCGGGGAGCTGTTTTTT
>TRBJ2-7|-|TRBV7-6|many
CASSLAGGRDEQYF
TGTGCCAGCAGCTTAGCGGGGGGGCGGGACGAGCAGTACTTC
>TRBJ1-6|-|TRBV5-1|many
CASREGLGSSPLHF
TGCGCCAGCAGGGAGGGCCTAGGAAGTTCACCCCTCCACTTT
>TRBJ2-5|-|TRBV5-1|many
CASSPPWTLGNQETQYF
TGCGCCAGCAGCCCTCCCTGGACCTTGGGGAATCAAGAGACCCAGTACTTC
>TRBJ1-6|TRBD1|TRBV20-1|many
CSAGDREGNSPLHF
TGCAGTGCGGGGGACAGGGAGGGTAATTCACCCCTCCACTTT
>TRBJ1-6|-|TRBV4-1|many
CASSQDRAPLHF
TGCGCCAGCAGCCAAGATAGGGCACCCCTCCACTTT
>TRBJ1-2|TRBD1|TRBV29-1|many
CSVDPRTGGGGYTF
TGCAGCGTTGACCCCCGGACAGGCGGGGGAGGCTACACCTTC
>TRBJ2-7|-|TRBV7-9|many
CASSLENAIEQYF
TGTGCCAGCAGCTTAGAGAACGCCATCGAGCAGTACTTC
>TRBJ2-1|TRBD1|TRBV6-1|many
CASTRTGMENEQFF
TGTGCCAGCACAAGGACAGGGATGGAGAATGAGCAGTTCTTC
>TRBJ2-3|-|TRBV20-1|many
CSASSRRDNTDTQYF
TGCAGTGCTTCGTCCCGAAGGGATAACACAGATACGCAGTATTTT
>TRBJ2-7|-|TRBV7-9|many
CASSSPVLPGQYF
TGTGCCAGCAGCTCCCCGGTCTTGCCGGGGCAGTACTTC
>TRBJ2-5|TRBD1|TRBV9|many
CASSEGGQGIQTQYF
TGTGCCAGCAGCGAAGGGGGACAGGGGATACAGACCCAGTACTTC
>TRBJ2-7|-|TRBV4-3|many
CASSPSLGQGASYEQYF
TGCGCCAGCAGCCCAAGTCTAGGCCAGGGCGCCTCCTACGAGCAGTACTTC
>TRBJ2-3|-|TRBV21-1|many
CASSRSYTQYF
TGTGCCAGCAGCCGCTCCTATACGCAGTATTTT
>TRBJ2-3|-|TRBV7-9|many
CASPGGPGGTDTQYF
TGTGCCTCCCCTGGGGGCCCTGGAGGCACAGATACGCAGTATTTT
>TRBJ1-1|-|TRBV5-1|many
CASSLHGGNTEAFF
TGCGCCAGCAGCTTGCACGGGGGCAACACTGAAGCTTTCTTT
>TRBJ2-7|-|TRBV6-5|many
CASSHRLTDGEQYF
TGTGCCAGCAGCCACCGTTTAACCGATGGCGAGCAGTACTTC
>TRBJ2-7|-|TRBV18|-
CASSPDRSSNEQYF
TGTGCCAGCTCCCCCGACAGGTCCTCCAACGAGCAGTACTTC